This entry concerns a single T cell receptor (beta chain). The data were obtained in a study of blood T cell repertoires in COVID-19. At the level of the study: Samples representing acute and convalescent COVID-19 were sourced from the United States, Italy and Spain. The analysed material was cDNA or gDNA that came from T cells, B-cell-depleted T cells, or PBMCs.

Germline loops: CDR1 SGHVS, CDR2 FQNEAQ. The CDR3 runs to 15 residues. Trimming took off 5 bases at V and 0 bases at J, with 11 bases between the two ends. In the original processing: Amplification of reference gene primers provided the estimated nucleated cell counts. TCRdb keeps only in-frame clones here, not all; method: immunoSEQ multiplex PCR. The V and J calls and clone size come from that table; D and trimming were worked out from the DNA. This sample has around 320,000 clones, with 85% found just once. This TCR was sampled from a human donor in a cohort sampled during active COVID-19. Sequencing was done on a sample of peripheral blood. The chain combines TRBV7-8 with TRBJ1-3; no reliable D call. CDR3 residues: CASSPRLSSGNTIYF. CDR3 nucleotide sequence: TGTGCCAGCAGCCCCCGTCTTAGCTCTGGAAACACCATATATTTT.